The 15 T cell receptor beta chains given below trace back to one sample, sequenced in a study of T cell repertoires in cytomegalovirus infection. TCRdb reanalysed the reads using MiXCR and keeps one entry per CDR3 protein. The sample yields roughly 150,000 distinct CDR3 sequences, around a quarter seen once. The sequenced material came from PBMCs. These receptors all stem from a human donor in good health (CMV status not recorded). Some clones in this sample may be carry-over from other donors' samples.

This clonotype has at least ten counts. This chain links TRBV28 with TRBJ2-4; 7 bases fit TRBD2. This CDR3 is built from 15 residues. The junction had 8 bases not matched to a gene; V was cut back by 8 bases and J by 1 base. Germline loops: CDR1 MDHEN, CDR2 SYDVKM. Here the CDR3 reads CASAPAGLAKNIQYF. CDR3 nucleotide sequence: TGTGCCAGCGCCCCAGCGGGATTGGCCAAAAACATTCAGTACTTC.

The V gene is TRBV11-2, the J gene TRBJ2-1, with 7 bases matching TRBD2. With V trimmed by 1 base and J by 9 bases, 9 bases remained unmatched. Germline CDR1 reads SGHAT; CDR2 reads FQNNGV. This CDR3 comprises 15 residues. Written as DNA, the CDR3 is TGTGCCAGCAGCTTAGTTCTGGGAGGGAAGGGTGAGCAGTTCTTC. Translating it yields CASSLVLGGKGEQFF.

This clonotype was found many times. The J gene is TRBJ2-2, the V gene TRBV28; TRBD1 matches 7 bases. CDR1 and CDR2 from the germline V gene are MDHEN and SYDVKM. The CDR3 loop spans 16 amino acids. The ends lost 2 bases at V and 1 base at J; junction bases unmatched: 4. Here the CDR3 DNA reads TGTGCCAGCAGTTTAGTGACAGGGTTGAACACCGGGGAGCTGTTTTTT. As protein: CASSLVTGLNTGELFF.

This rearrangement joins TRBV5-4 to TRBJ2-3; TRBD1 aligns across 8 bases. CDR3 length: 14 residues. Per the germline V gene, CDR1 is SGHNT and CDR2 is YYREEE (reference sequence). The V and J ends lost 2 bases and 4 bases, in that order; junction bases with no gene match: 3. CDR3 in DNA: TGTGCCAGCAGCTTCAGGGGGCTTGCAGATACGCAGTATTTT. Translating gives CASSFRGLADTQYF.

The chain joins TRBV5-4 to TRBJ2-1, with unresolved D. V was pared by 0 bases and J by 5 bases, with 12 bases between. The germline V gene has CDR1 SGHNT and CDR2 YYREEE (reference sequence). This CDR3 region has 15 residues. The CDR3 region is CASSLGYPQDNEQFF. In nucleotides, the CDR3 is TGTGCCAGCAGCTTGGGTTACCCCCAGGACAATGAGCAGTTCTTC.

The sample holds a few counts of this clonotype. The chain combines TRBV2 with TRBJ2-7, with 12 bases aligning to TRBD1. CDR1 and CDR2 (germline): SNHLY, FYNNEI. The CDR3 runs 14 residues. V lost 3 bases to trimming and J lost 4 bases; unmatched junction nucleotides: 1. DNA for the CDR3: TGTGCCAGCAGTGAGGGACAGGGGGCGTACGAGCAGTACTTC. It yields the protein CASSEGQGAYEQYF.

This clonotype appeared a few times. V usage is TRBV28 and J usage is TRBJ1-1; TRBD1 aligns across 10 bases. CDR1 and CDR2 from the germline V gene are MDHEN and SYDVKM. J lost 9 bases, V lost 3 bases, and 4 bases had no gene match. There are 13 residues in the CDR3. For the CDR3, the DNA is TGTGCCAGCAGTTTGGGGACAGGGGCTAAAGCTTTCTTT. Amino acid sequence: CASSLGTGAKAFF. The whole variable domain, filled in from reference TRBV28 and TRBJ1-1, reads DVKVTQSSRYLVKRTGEKVFLECVQDMDHENMFWYRQDPGLGLRLIYFSYDVKMKEKGDIPEGYSVSREKKERFSLILESASTNQTSMYLCASSLGTGAKAFFGQGTRLTVV.

In its sample, this clonotype was seen a few times. This chain links TRBV20-1 with TRBJ2-5; D might be TRBD1 (6 bases). CDR3 length equals 13 residues. The germline gives CDR1 DFQATT, CDR2 SNEGSKA (reference sequence). V lost 2 bases and J lost 2, with 9 bases in between. The CDR3 spells CSARSGQQETQYF. As DNA, the CDR3 is TGCAGTGCTAGATCCGGACAGCAAGAGACCCAGTACTTC.

This clonotype was found many times. The chain uses TRBV28 and TRBJ1-5; 8 bases line up with TRBD1. The V and J ends lost 5 bases and 9 bases, in that order; junction bases with no gene match: 6. The CDR3 is made up of 13 amino acids. CDR1 and CDR2 (germline): MDHEN, SYDVKM. CDR3 coding DNA: TGTGCCAGCAGTAACAGGGGGAATGGGCCCCAGCATTTT. This codes for CASSNRGNGPQHF.

In regard to this clonotype: The germline gene is not matched at one end of the junction; a read error may be the cause. This chain links TRBV4-1 with TRBJ2-1; a weak D match, TRBD1 (6 bases). Germline V CDR1 and CDR2: MGHRA, YSYEKL. This CDR3 region has 13 residues. The CDR3 DNA reads TGTGCCAGCAGCCACAGGGAAGGCGATGAGCAGTTCTTC. Translating gives CASSHREGDEQFF.

Comment on this clonotype: A much larger clonotype is one base distant, so this may be a read error. J is TRBJ2-4 and V is TRBV7-2; D is undetermined. Germline V gene data show CDR1 as SGHTA and CDR2 as FQGNSA. The CDR3 contains 15 residues. The CDR3, as DNA: TGTGCCAGCAGCTTAAAGCGAGAGATTGGAAACATTCCGTACTTC. Protein: CASSLKREIGNIPYF.

CDR3 residues: CASSQVGTRGGRDTQYF. For the CDR3, the DNA is TGCGCCAGCAGCCAAGTCGGGACCCGGGGGGGCCGAGATACGCAGTATTTT. The rearrangement links TRBV4-1 to TRBJ2-3; 8 bases fit TRBD2. In germline, CDR1 is MGHRA, CDR2 YSYEKL. The CDR3 covers 17 residues. V lost 1 base, J lost 5 bases, and 11 bases stayed unmatched.

This clonotype was seen repeatedly, ten times or more. The rearrangement joins TRBV5-5 to TRBJ2-7; 7 nucleotides agree with TRBD2. CDR1 is SGHKS, CDR2 YYEKEE, per germline (reference sequence). The V segment lost 4 bases and the J segment 2 bases; nucleotides outside the gene matches: 6. This CDR3 spans 14 amino acids. CDR3 sequence: CASSHAGDTYEQYF. DNA of the CDR3: TGTGCCAGCAGCCACGCGGGGGATACCTACGAGCAGTACTTC.

This clonotype was observed at least ten times. The gene calls are TRBV6-1 and TRBJ2-2; TRBD2 agrees at 13 bases. This CDR3 contains 17 residues. V trimming: 5 bases; J trimming: 0 bases; junction bases outside the gene matches: 3. Germline loops: CDR1 MNHNS, CDR2 SASEGT. The CDR3 loop is CASSLGLAGANTGELFF. The CDR3 region has the DNA TGTGCCAGCAGTCTTGGACTAGCGGGAGCGAACACCGGGGAGCTGTTTTTT.

J is TRBJ1-1 and V is TRBV19, with 7 bases aligning to TRBD1. CDR1 is LNHDA, CDR2 SQIVND, per germline (reference sequence). V gave up 7 bases and J gave up 0 bases; unmatched junction bases: 5. The CDR3 extends over 14 amino acids. The CDR3 spells CASIDRVVNTEAFF. The CDR3, as DNA: TGTGCCAGTATCGACAGGGTTGTGAACACTGAAGCTTTCTTT.